A selection of T cell receptor beta chains follows, all from one sample in a study of regulatory T cells in long-lasting Graves disease. TCRdb recomputed calls from the multiplex PCR reads with MiXCR, one row per CDR3 protein. The sample holds 550,000 to 650,000 distinct CDR3 sequences, 15% to 20% seen once. The data were also submitted as part of a second study, on T cells in Graves' hyperthyroidism and ophthalmopathy.

Specimen: peripheral blood mononuclear cells (PBMCs), collected at new diagnosis, from a patient treated with antithyroid drugs. These receptors all come from a man between 18 and 35 years old with Graves disease. The CDR3 runs from the conserved cysteine through the conserved F or W. Fields, in order: D gene, clone size, V gene, J gene, CDR3 protein, CDR3 DNA. A D gene is named only where the DNA matches it firmly. Not every row has a clone size; where given, it reads once, few, many or a size class.

d_gene: NA; abundance: NA; v_gene: TRBV29-1; j_gene: TRBJ1-2; CDR3aa: CSVEVGGRYYGYTF; CDR3nt: TGCAGCGTTGAGGTCGGTGGCCGCTACTATGGCTACACCTTC
d_gene: TRBD2; abundance: many; v_gene: TRBV20-1; j_gene: TRBJ2-7; CDR3aa: CSARGTSGTQTYEQYF; CDR3nt: TGCAGTGCTAGAGGGACTAGCGGGACCCAAACCTACGAGCAGTACTTC
d_gene: NA; abundance: NA; v_gene: TRBV30; j_gene: TRBJ2-7; CDR3aa: CAWSVLAAEQYF; CDR3nt: TGTGCCTGGAGTGTACTAGCTGCCGAGCAGTACTTC
d_gene: TRBD2; abundance: once; v_gene: TRBV11-3; j_gene: TRBJ2-1; CDR3aa: CASSAALAELYNEQFF; CDR3nt: TGTGCCAGCAGCGCGGCTCTAGCGGAACTCTACAATGAGCAGTTCTTC
d_gene: NA; abundance: NA; v_gene: TRBV20-1; j_gene: TRBJ2-5; CDR3aa: CSARDVGPRETQYF; CDR3nt: TGCAGTGCTAGAGATGTCGGCCCACGGGAGACCCAGTACTTC
d_gene: NA; abundance: NA; v_gene: TRBV28; j_gene: TRBJ2-1; CDR3aa: CASSSRDVSYNEQFF; CDR3nt: TGTGCCAGCAGCTCCCGGGATGTGTCCTACAATGAGCAGTTCTTC
d_gene: NA; abundance: NA; v_gene: TRBV7-9; j_gene: TRBJ2-7; CDR3aa: CASSGEKGVTYEQYF; CDR3nt: TGTGCCAGCAGCGGCGAAAAAGGTGTCACCTACGAGCAGTACTTC
d_gene: TRBD1; abundance: few; v_gene: TRBV5-1; j_gene: TRBJ1-2; CDR3aa: CASSSGPGQGVGYAF; CDR3nt: TGCGCCAGCAGCTCGGGGCCGGGACAGGGGGTTGGCTACGCCTTC
d_gene: NA; abundance: few; v_gene: TRBV4-1; j_gene: TRBJ2-4; CDR3aa: CASSQEDRTHKNIQYF; CDR3nt: TGCGCCAGCAGCCAAGAAGACAGAACTCACAAAAACATTCAGTACTTC
d_gene: NA; abundance: NA; v_gene: TRBV29-1; j_gene: TRBJ2-7; CDR3aa: CSVVGSEYEQYF; CDR3nt: TGCAGCGTAGTCGGGAGCGAATACGAGCAGTACTTC
d_gene: TRBD2; abundance: NA; v_gene: TRBV19; j_gene: TRBJ2-7; CDR3aa: CASSKGLAGAEQYF; CDR3nt: TGTGCCAGTAGCAAGGGACTAGCGGGAGCCGAGCAGTACTTC
d_gene: NA; abundance: NA; v_gene: TRBV20-1; j_gene: TRBJ2-4; CDR3aa: CSAARLTSAEGNIQYF; CDR3nt: TGCAGTGCTGCCCGCTTAACTAGTGCGGAGGGGAACATTCAGTACTTC
d_gene: TRBD2; abundance: NA; v_gene: TRBV5-4; j_gene: TRBJ2-7; CDR3aa: CASSPGERGDEQYF; CDR3nt: TGTGCCAGCAGCCCGGGGGAGCGGGGTGACGAGCAGTACTTC
d_gene: NA; abundance: NA; v_gene: TRBV28; j_gene: TRBJ2-4; CDR3aa: CASSLRERNLKGIQYF; CDR3nt: TGTGCCAGCAGTTTAAGGGAGAGGAACCTAAAGGGCATTCAGTACTTC
d_gene: NA; abundance: many; v_gene: TRBV9; j_gene: TRBJ2-5; CDR3aa: CASSVAGYQETQYF; CDR3nt: TGTGCCAGCAGCGTAGCGGGGTACCAAGAGACCCAGTACTTC
d_gene: TRBD1; abundance: NA; v_gene: TRBV7-9; j_gene: TRBJ2-1; CDR3aa: CASSLEGQGHEQFF; CDR3nt: TGTGCCAGCAGCTTAGAGGGACAGGGCCATGAGCAGTTCTTC
d_gene: TRBD1; abundance: many; v_gene: TRBV20-1; j_gene: TRBJ1-5; CDR3aa: CSARDRLQGVGQPQHF; CDR3nt: TGCAGTGCTAGAGATAGGCTACAGGGGGTAGGACAGCCCCAGCATTTT
d_gene: NA; abundance: NA; v_gene: TRBV3-1; j_gene: TRBJ1-6; CDR3aa: CASSQGSWDSPLHF; CDR3nt: TGTGCCAGCAGCCAAGGTTCATGGGATTCACCCCTCCACTTT
d_gene: TRBD1; abundance: few; v_gene: TRBV29-1; j_gene: TRBJ1-4; CDR3aa: CSGSGTANEKLFF; CDR3nt: TGCAGCGGTTCCGGGACAGCGAATGAAAAACTGTTTTTT
d_gene: NA; abundance: NA; v_gene: TRBV12-3/TRBV12-4; j_gene: TRBJ2-2; CDR3aa: CASSNRDGRTMNTGELFF; CDR3nt: TGTGCCAGCAGTAACCGGGACGGCAGAACTATGAACACCGGGGAGCTGTTTTTT
d_gene: TRBD2; abundance: many; v_gene: TRBV2; j_gene: TRBJ2-3; CDR3aa: CASSSGGSTDTQYF; CDR3nt: TGTGCCAGCAGTAGCGGGGGGAGCACAGATACGCAGTATTTT
d_gene: TRBD2; abundance: NA; v_gene: TRBV20-1; j_gene: TRBJ2-1; CDR3aa: CSARPSGSNEQFF; CDR3nt: TGCAGTGCTAGACCTAGCGGGAGTAATGAGCAGTTCTTC
d_gene: TRBD2; abundance: many; v_gene: TRBV28; j_gene: TRBJ2-7; CDR3aa: CASRPSGRAYEQYF; CDR3nt: TGTGCCAGCCGTCCTAGCGGGAGGGCTTACGAGCAGTACTTC
d_gene: TRBD2; abundance: few; v_gene: TRBV20-1; j_gene: TRBJ2-7; CDR3aa: CSASLGGRNVNEQYF; CDR3nt: TGCAGTGCTAGTTTAGGCGGGAGAAATGTAAACGAGCAGTACTTC
d_gene: NA; abundance: NA; v_gene: TRBV7-9; j_gene: TRBJ1-2; CDR3aa: CASSLAGGGDGYTF; CDR3nt: TGTGCCAGCAGCTTAGCGGGCGGGGGTGACGGCTACACCTTC
d_gene: NA; abundance: NA; v_gene: TRBV27; j_gene: TRBJ1-2; CDR3aa: CASSSQGLQDGYTF; CDR3nt: TGTGCCAGCAGTTCCCAGGGGTTACAGGATGGCTACACCTTC
d_gene: TRBD1; abundance: few; v_gene: TRBV10-3; j_gene: TRBJ2-2; CDR3aa: CAISGTVANTGELFF; CDR3nt: TGTGCCATCAGCGGGACAGTCGCGAACACCGGGGAGCTGTTTTTT
d_gene: NA; abundance: few; v_gene: TRBV9; j_gene: TRBJ1-4; CDR3aa: CASSVEPLEKLFF; CDR3nt: TGTGCCAGCAGCGTAGAGCCCCTTGAAAAACTGTTTTTT
d_gene: TRBD2; abundance: many; v_gene: TRBV5-1; j_gene: TRBJ2-1; CDR3aa: CASSLASGLAAPRVNNEQFF; CDR3nt: TGCGCCAGCAGCTTGGCAAGCGGACTAGCGGCCCCCAGAGTCAACAATGAGCAGTTCTTC
d_gene: NA; abundance: many; v_gene: TRBV30; j_gene: TRBJ1-5; CDR3aa: CAWSVLGRNQPQHF; CDR3nt: TGTGCCTGGAGTGTCCTGGGTAGGAACCAGCCCCAGCATTTT
d_gene: TRBD1; abundance: NA; v_gene: TRBV6-1; j_gene: TRBJ1-1; CDR3aa: CASSELPGTGPFF; CDR3nt: TGTGCCAGCAGTGAGTTACCCGGGACAGGGCCTTTCTTT
d_gene: NA; abundance: few; v_gene: TRBV20-1; j_gene: TRBJ2-7; CDR3aa: CSARPIYYEQYF; CDR3nt: TGCAGTGCTAGACCCATATACTACGAGCAGTACTTC
d_gene: NA; abundance: many; v_gene: TRBV9; j_gene: TRBJ1-1; CDR3aa: CASSAVLNTEAFF; CDR3nt: TGTGCCAGCAGCGCGGTCCTTAACACTGAAGCTTTCTTT
d_gene: NA; abundance: NA; v_gene: TRBV28; j_gene: TRBJ2-7; CDR3aa: CASSPTSGGRYEQYF; CDR3nt: TGTGCCAGCAGTCCTACCTCAGGCGGCCGGTACGAGCAGTACTTC
d_gene: NA; abundance: many; v_gene: TRBV30; j_gene: TRBJ2-1; CDR3aa: CAWSPPSYNEQFF; CDR3nt: TGTGCCTGGAGCCCCCCCTCTTACAATGAGCAGTTCTTC
d_gene: TRBD2; abundance: many; v_gene: TRBV12-3/TRBV12-4; j_gene: TRBJ2-7; CDR3aa: CASRPTSGGHLGQYF; CDR3nt: TGTGCCAGCAGACCTACTAGCGGGGGCCACTTGGGGCAGTACTTC
d_gene: TRBD2; abundance: NA; v_gene: TRBV7-9; j_gene: TRBJ2-7; CDR3aa: CASSKLAGEVGEQYF; CDR3nt: TGTGCCAGCAGTAAATTAGCGGGAGAAGTGGGGGAGCAGTACTTC
d_gene: NA; abundance: many; v_gene: TRBV25-1; j_gene: TRBJ2-6; CDR3aa: CASSELDSGANVLTF; CDR3nt: TGTGCCAGCAGCGAACTGGACTCTGGGGCCAACGTCCTGACTTTC
d_gene: TRBD1; abundance: few; v_gene: TRBV9; j_gene: TRBJ2-1; CDR3aa: CASSTGQGANEQFF; CDR3nt: TGTGCCAGCAGCACAGGGCAGGGGGCGAATGAGCAGTTCTTC
d_gene: NA; abundance: NA; v_gene: TRBV27; j_gene: TRBJ2-4; CDR3aa: CASSLSWSGQNIQYF; CDR3nt: TGTGCCAGCAGTTTATCTTGGAGCGGGCAAAACATTCAGTACTTC
d_gene: TRBD1; abundance: few; v_gene: TRBV10-3; j_gene: TRBJ1-5; CDR3aa: CAIRRDRGRPQPQHF; CDR3nt: TGTGCCATCCGGAGGGACAGGGGGCGTCCCCAGCCCCAGCATTTT
d_gene: NA; abundance: many; v_gene: TRBV2; j_gene: TRBJ2-3; CDR3aa: CASSEESTDTQYF; CDR3nt: TGTGCCAGCAGTGAAGAATCAACAGATACGCAGTATTTT
d_gene: TRBD1; abundance: many; v_gene: TRBV30; j_gene: TRBJ2-7; CDR3aa: CAWSLTGGGYEQYF; CDR3nt: TGTGCCTGGAGTCTGACAGGGGGCGGGTACGAGCAGTACTTC
d_gene: NA; abundance: NA; v_gene: TRBV3-1; j_gene: TRBJ2-3; CDR3aa: CASSQVWTNRADTQYF; CDR3nt: TGTGCCAGCAGCCAAGTTTGGACAAACCGGGCAGATACGCAGTATTTT
d_gene: NA; abundance: NA; v_gene: TRBV15; j_gene: TRBJ2-7; CDR3aa: CATSIHTNSYEQYF; CDR3nt: TGTGCCACCAGCATACACACCAACTCCTACGAGCAGTACTTC
d_gene: NA; abundance: few; v_gene: TRBV5-1; j_gene: TRBJ1-1; CDR3aa: CASSLTERPTEAFF; CDR3nt: TGCGCCAGCAGCTTGACGGAACGACCCACTGAAGCTTTCTTT
d_gene: TRBD2; abundance: many; v_gene: TRBV20-1; j_gene: TRBJ2-1; CDR3aa: CSAASGSNEQFF; CDR3nt: TGCAGTGCTGCTAGCGGGAGCAATGAGCAGTTCTTC
d_gene: TRBD2; abundance: few; v_gene: TRBV20-1; j_gene: TRBJ2-5; CDR3aa: CSHKAGVGETQYF; CDR3nt: TGCAGTCATAAGGCGGGAGTGGGAGAGACCCAGTACTTC
d_gene: TRBD2; abundance: many; v_gene: TRBV20-1; j_gene: TRBJ2-1; CDR3aa: CSARDHGGSSYNEQFF; CDR3nt: TGCAGTGCTAGAGATCATGGCGGGAGCTCCTACAATGAGCAGTTCTTC
d_gene: NA; abundance: NA; v_gene: TRBV7-2; j_gene: TRBJ2-2; CDR3aa: CASSFYGGARNTGELFF; CDR3nt: TGTGCCAGCAGTTTTTATGGGGGGGCAAGAAACACCGGGGAGCTGTTTTTT
d_gene: NA; abundance: NA; v_gene: TRBV30; j_gene: TRBJ2-3; CDR3aa: CAWRPLGAASTDTQYF; CDR3nt: TGTGCCTGGAGGCCCTTGGGAGCGGCTAGCACAGATACGCAGTATTTT
d_gene: NA; abundance: many; v_gene: TRBV28; j_gene: TRBJ1-1; CDR3aa: CASSLSQGSTAFF; CDR3nt: TGTGCCAGCAGTTTATCCCAGGGGTCCACAGCTTTCTTT
d_gene: NA; abundance: NA; v_gene: TRBV9; j_gene: TRBJ2-6; CDR3aa: CASSPGGVGANVLTF; CDR3nt: TGTGCCAGCAGCCCCGGCGGGGTTGGGGCCAACGTCCTGACTTTC
d_gene: TRBD2; abundance: many; v_gene: TRBV7-9; j_gene: TRBJ2-1; CDR3aa: CASSLGLARRPHHNEQFF; CDR3nt: TGTGCCAGCAGCTTAGGACTAGCCCGACGTCCACACCACAATGAGCAGTTCTTC
d_gene: NA; abundance: many; v_gene: TRBV12-3/TRBV12-4; j_gene: TRBJ2-1; CDR3aa: CASSVRGPERTYNEQFF; CDR3nt: TGTGCCAGCAGTGTCCGGGGACCAGAAAGGACCTACAATGAGCAGTTCTTC
d_gene: NA; abundance: NA; v_gene: TRBV14; j_gene: TRBJ2-7; CDR3aa: CASSQDLGTWKYF; CDR3nt: TGTGCCAGCAGCCAAGATCTTGGGACTTGGAAGTACTTC
d_gene: TRBD1; abundance: many; v_gene: TRBV9; j_gene: TRBJ1-1; CDR3aa: CASSKTGGGTEAFF; CDR3nt: TGTGCCAGCAGCAAAACAGGGGGGGGCACTGAAGCTTTCTTT
d_gene: TRBD1; abundance: NA; v_gene: TRBV29-1; j_gene: TRBJ1-3; CDR3aa: CSVDRASGNTIYF; CDR3nt: TGCAGCGTAGACAGGGCCTCTGGAAACACCATATATTTT
d_gene: NA; abundance: many; v_gene: TRBV12-3/TRBV12-4; j_gene: TRBJ1-5; CDR3aa: CASSLQGYSNQPQHF; CDR3nt: TGTGCCAGCAGCCTACAGGGATATAGCAATCAGCCCCAGCATTTT
d_gene: NA; abundance: few; v_gene: TRBV6-1; j_gene: TRBJ1-1; CDR3aa: CASSPQTPSNTEAFF; CDR3nt: TGTGCCAGCAGCCCCCAGACACCCTCTAACACTGAAGCTTTCTTT